This entry lists 28 T cell receptor beta chains sequenced from one sample in a study of blood T cell repertoires in COVID-19. Some clones are missing from TCRdb's copy, which holds only in-frame ones; the method was immunoSEQ multiplex PCR. Of about 110,000 clones listed, approximately 84% were seen once; the top ten hold 1.1% to 1.5%. Source material: peripheral blood. The receptors originated from a man aged 35-49 years with acute or convalescent COVID-19.

The chain links TRBV28 to TRBJ1-1, with 7 bases aligning to TRBD1. With 8 bases clipped from V and 1 base from J, the junction kept 4 bases outside the gene matches. CDR1 and CDR2 from the germline V gene are MDHEN and SYDVKM. The CDR3 extends over 13 amino acids. CDR3 DNA: TGTGCCAGCGGGGGACAGACGAACACTGAAGCTTTCTTT. Translating it yields CASGGQTNTEAFF.

The rearrangement uses TRBV19 and TRBJ2-7; 7 bases are a match to TRBD1. Germline V gene lookup returns CDR1 LNHDA and CDR2 SQIVND (reference sequence). The V gene end was trimmed by 1 base and the J gene end by 4 bases; junction bases not matched to a gene: 10. The CDR3 sequence is 16 residues long. The CDR3 coding sequence is TGTGCCAGTAGTATAGTTGCAGGGGACAGCCCATACGAGCAGTACTTC. Its translation: CASSIVAGDSPYEQYF.

V gene TRBV29-1 combines with J gene TRBJ1-1, with a tentative D call TRBD1 (5 bases). Deletions cut 7 bases from V and 2 bases from J, with 11 bases between. This CDR3 is 12 amino acids long. Germline CDR1 is SQVTM and CDR2 is ANQGSEA. The chain's CDR3 is CSAGGGNTEAFF. CDR3 DNA sequence: TGCAGCGCTGGGGGGGGAAACACTGAAGCTTTCTTT.

This clone was seen more than once but under ten times. The chain couples TRBV4-1 to TRBJ1-6, with 8 nucleotides matching TRBD1. The V gene end was trimmed by 5 bases and the J gene end by 9 bases; junction bases not matched to a gene: 6. The CDR3 is 14 residues long. CDR1 is MGHRA and CDR2 is YSYEKL in the germline V gene. Written as DNA, the CDR3 is TGCGCCAGCAGCGGACAGGGTTTGGGTTCACCCCTCCACTTT. Encoded protein: CASSGQGLGSPLHF.

The rearrangement uses TRBV19 and TRBJ2-7, with 9 bases fitting TRBD2. The ends lost 10 bases at V and 1 base at J; junction bases unmatched: 5. The CDR3 is made up of 13 amino acids. CDR1 and CDR2 from the germline V gene are LNHDA and SQIVND (reference sequence). CDR3 DNA sequence: TGTGCCACCAGACTAGCGGATTCCTACGAGCAGTACTTC. Its protein product is CATRLADSYEQYF.

V and J are TRBV18 and TRBJ1-1; 9 bases are shared with TRBD1. There are 16 residues in the CDR3. CDR1 and CDR2 (germline): KGHSH, LQKENI. The ends lost 1 base at V and 0 bases at J; junction bases unmatched: 3. The CDR3 nucleotides are TGTGCCAGCTCACCACTCCGGGACAGGGTGAACACTGAAGCTTTCTTT. It yields the protein CASSPLRDRVNTEAFF.

The rearrangement joins TRBV2 to TRBJ2-1; 12 bases fit TRBD2. The CDR3 runs to 15 residues. V shed 6 bases and J 4 bases; nucleotides not matched to a gene: 4. Germline CDR1 SNHLY, CDR2 FYNNEI. CDR3 sequence: CASSSLAGGYNEQFF. The CDR3, as DNA: TGTGCCAGCAGCTCTCTAGCGGGGGGGTACAATGAGCAGTTCTTC.

The gene calls are TRBV12-1 and TRBJ1-5; the table's TRBD1 call for D was not verified on the DNA. TRBV12-1 is listed as a pseudogene. This CDR3 has 15 amino acids. In nucleotides, the CDR3 is TGTGCCAGCAGCTTTGTGGGGACAGGGCTTCAGCCCCAGCATTTT. This encodes CASSFVGTGLQPQHF.

The genes are TRBV12-1 and TRBJ2-1; the table calls TRBD2, which could not be checked here. TRBV12-1 is given as a pseudogene. The CDR3 is made up of 20 amino acids. The CDR3: CASSLLGRRTSGGVYNEQFF. The CDR3, as DNA: TGTGCCAGCAGCCTCCTCGGGCGCCGAACTAGCGGGGGGGTATACAATGAGCAGTTCTTC.

This clone is medium-sized (0.01 to 0.1%) within its sample. The chain joins TRBV11-2 to TRBJ2-1, with 8 bases identical to TRBD1. The CDR3 has 16 residues. J lost 5 bases, V lost 1 base, and 7 bases had no gene match. Germline values: CDR1 SGHAT, CDR2 FQNNGV. The CDR3 coding sequence is TGTGCCAGCAGCTTAGGTGGCGGGACAGGCCACAATGAGCAGTTCTTC. Its translation: CASSLGGGTGHNEQFF.

This clone came up a few times. V and J are TRBV20-1 and TRBJ2-2, with unresolved D. Trimming pared 3 bases from V and 0 bases from J, leaving 5 bases between. CDR1 and CDR2 from the germline V gene are DFQATT and SNEGSKA (reference sequence). There are 13 residues in the CDR3. As DNA, the CDR3 is TGCAGTGCTAGTTCTCCGAACACCGGGGAGCTGTTTTTT. The encoded protein is CSASSPNTGELFF.

Only a few counts were recorded for this clone. DNA of the CDR3: TGTGCCAGCAGCGCACTAGCGGGGGGGCCGACAGATACGCAGTATTTT. It specifies CASSALAGGPTDTQYF. The chain uses TRBV7-3 and TRBJ2-3; 13 bases match TRBD2. Germline V lookup: CDR1 SGHTA, CDR2 FQGTGA. This CDR3 region has 16 residues. V was pared by 5 bases and J by 3 bases, with 5 bases of the junction left unmatched.

This chain connects TRBV6-5 to TRBJ2-7, with TRBD2 matching 10 bases. The CDR3 has 13 amino acids. Germline V gives CDR1 MNHEY, CDR2 SVGAGI. V was clipped by 8 bases and J by 2 bases; unmatched bases: 3. CDR3 nucleotides: TGTGCCAGCGGACTAGCGGAACCCTACGAGCAGTACTTC. This gives the protein CASGLAEPYEQYF.

The V call is TRBV5-1, the J call TRBJ2-3, with TRBD2 identical over 14 bases. Germline assignment: CDR1 SGHRS and CDR2 YFSETQ. The length of the CDR3 is 17 residues. The V segment lost 4 bases and the J segment 4 bases; nucleotides outside the gene matches: 8. CDR3 region: CASSQTSGRAGSDTQYF. The CDR3 bases are TGCGCCAGCAGCCAGACTAGCGGGAGGGCCGGGTCAGATACGCAGTATTTT.

The rearrangement uses TRBV5-1 and TRBJ2-1; the match to TRBD2 covers 9 bases. The J segment lost 6 bases and the V segment lost 4 bases, leaving 8 bases of the junction unmatched. In germline, CDR1 is SGHRS, CDR2 YFSETQ. The CDR3 length is 15 residues. CDR3 in DNA: TGCGCCAGCAGCATTACCGGGACTAGCAGCAATGAGCAGTTCTTC. Translating it yields CASSITGTSSNEQFF. The full variable domain, in which reference TRBV5-1 and TRBJ2-1 provide the parts outside the CDR3, is KAGVTQTPRYLIKTRGQQVTLSCSPISGHRSVSWYQQTPGQGLQFLFEYFSETQRNKGNFPGRFSGRQFSNSRSEMNVSTLELGDSALYLCASSITGTSSNEQFFGPGTRLTVL.

This clone was recorded once. This CDR3 is CASSAGLATEQYF. CDR3 DNA sequence: TGTGCCAGCAGTGCGGGACTAGCGACGGAGCAGTACTTC. The genes are TRBV28 and TRBJ2-7, with 10 positions matching TRBD2. The CDR3 runs to 13 residues. V shed 5 bases, J shed 7 bases, and the junction held 5 bases outside the gene matches. Germline CDR1 MDHEN, CDR2 SYDVKM.

V usage is TRBV11-2 and J usage is TRBJ2-2, with TRBD2 identical over 11 bases. Germline V gives CDR1 SGHAT, CDR2 FQNNGV. The CDR3 length is 18 residues. V was clipped by 4 bases and J by 1 base; unmatched bases: 8. CDR3 region: CASSSLAGGPRNTGELFF. In DNA form, the CDR3 reads TGTGCCAGCAGCTCCTTAGCGGGGGGGCCTCGGAACACCGGGGAGCTGTTTTTT.

The rearrangement joins TRBV6-5 to TRBJ1-2; 9 bases align to TRBD1. V gave up 6 bases and J gave up 7 bases; unmatched junction bases: 3. The CDR3 is 12 amino acids. From germline, CDR1 is MNHEY and CDR2 SVGAGI. In DNA, the CDR3 is TGTGCCAGCAGATACAGGGGGCTTGGCTACACCTTC. It is translated as CASRYRGLGYTF.

The chain links TRBV7-9 to TRBJ1-1, with D possibly TRBD1 on 6 matching bases. There are 16 residues in the CDR3. With 5 bases removed from V and 1 base from J, the gap between germline ends came to 17 bases. The V gene's germline CDR1 is SEHNR and CDR2 FQNEAQ (reference sequence). The CDR3 region has the DNA TGTGCCAGCAGCCTGGTCGGACAGACTCAGAACACTGAAGCTTTCTTT. Its protein is CASSLVGQTQNTEAFF.

The V call is TRBV5-6, the J call TRBJ2-4, with D possibly being TRBD1 (5 bases). This CDR3 is 14 amino acids long. Per germline, CDR1 SGHDT and CDR2 YYEEEE. Trimming shortened V by 1 base and J by 2 bases, and 7 bases separated the two germline ends. The DNA for the CDR3 is TGTGCCAGCAGCTTGAGGGGCACCAAAAACATTCAGTACTTC. Its translation: CASSLRGTKNIQYF.

The CDR3 coding sequence is TGTGCCAGCTCACACGGGAGGAACTTGAAGAAAACAGGAGAGTCCTACGAGCAGTACTTC. Amino acid sequence: CASSHGRNLKKTGESYEQYF. The rearrangement joins TRBV18 to TRBJ2-7; TRBD2 matches at 7 bases. Unmatched junction bases numbered 22, after V lost 4 bases and J lost 1 base. This CDR3 comprises 20 residues. The germline CDR1 and CDR2 sequences are KGHSH and LQKENI.

CDR3 nucleotides: TGTGCCAGCAGCGTAACTCGGGGGACCTACAATGAGCAGTTCTTC. Its protein product is CASSVTRGTYNEQFF. The chain carries TRBV27 and TRBJ2-1; a possible D gene is TRBD2 (6 bases). CDR1 MNHEY and CDR2 SMNVEV come from the germline V gene (reference sequence). The CDR3 consists of 15 residues. The ends were cut back, 6 bases at V and 2 bases at J, with 14 bases in the middle.

The chain joins TRBV9 to TRBJ2-3; no reliable D call. V was cut by 4 bases and J by 4 bases, with 7 bases left in between. Germline-derived CDR1 and CDR2 are SGDLS and YYNGEE. CDR3 length equals 12 residues. CDR3 sequence: CASSPVADTQYF. The CDR3 coding sequence is TGTGCCAGCAGCCCAGTGGCAGATACGCAGTATTTT. The full variable domain, rest sourced from reference TRBV9 and TRBJ2-3, is DSGVTQTPKHLITATGQRVTLRCSPRSGDLSVYWYQQSLDQGLQFLIQYYNGEERAKGNILERFSAQQFPDLHSELNLSSLELGDSALYFCASSPVADTQYFGPGTRLTVL.

The rearrangement links TRBV4-3 to TRBJ2-3; 10 bases line up with TRBD2. V trimming: 4 bases; J trimming: 10 bases; junction bases outside the gene matches: 5. CDR1 LGHNA and CDR2 YSLEER come from the germline V gene. This CDR3 has 13 amino acids. CDR3 sequence reads: CASSLGLADAQYF. In nucleotides, the CDR3 is TGCGCCAGCAGCCTAGGACTAGCGGATGCGCAGTATTTT.

This CDR3 is CASSQDLGRGLSTDTQYF. In nucleotides, the CDR3 is TGTGCCAGCAGCCAAGATCTGGGCAGGGGCCTTAGCACAGATACGCAGTATTTT. The gene calls are TRBV3-1 (or the pseudogene TRBV3-2) and TRBJ2-3; D is perhaps TRBD1 (6 bases). CDR1 is LGHDT, CDR2 YNNKEL, per germline (reference sequence). The CDR3 has 18 amino acids. Trimming pared 0 bases from V and 0 bases from J, leaving 16 bases between.

This sequence joins TRBV4-2 and TRBJ1-3; D not certain. The CDR3 extends over 12 amino acids. Trimming shortened V by 0 bases and J by 5 bases, and 2 bases separated the two germline ends. The germline V gene has CDR1 LGHNA and CDR2 YNFKEQ. The CDR3: CASSQDRNTIYF. The CDR3 DNA follows: TGTGCCAGCAGCCAAGATAGAAACACCATATATTTT.

CDR3 sequence reads: CASARDSGYEQYF. CDR3 nucleotide sequence: TGTGCCAGTGCCCGGGACAGTGGGTACGAGCAGTACTTC. J is TRBJ2-7 and V is TRBV2, with 7 bases identical to TRBD1. The J segment lost 4 bases and the V segment lost 9 bases, leaving 9 bases of the junction unmatched. The CDR3 length is 13 residues. Per the germline V gene, CDR1 is SNHLY and CDR2 is FYNNEI.

The gene calls are TRBV10-2 and TRBJ1-4; D possibly corresponds to TRBD1 (5 bases). The germline gives CDR1 WSHSY, CDR2 SAAADI. This CDR3 has 14 residues. Trimming shortened V by 5 bases and J by 4 bases, and 11 bases separated the two germline ends. In DNA, the CDR3 is TGCGCCAGCAGTCGGGGGGGGATTAATGAAAAACTGTTTTTT. Translating it yields CASSRGGINEKLFF.